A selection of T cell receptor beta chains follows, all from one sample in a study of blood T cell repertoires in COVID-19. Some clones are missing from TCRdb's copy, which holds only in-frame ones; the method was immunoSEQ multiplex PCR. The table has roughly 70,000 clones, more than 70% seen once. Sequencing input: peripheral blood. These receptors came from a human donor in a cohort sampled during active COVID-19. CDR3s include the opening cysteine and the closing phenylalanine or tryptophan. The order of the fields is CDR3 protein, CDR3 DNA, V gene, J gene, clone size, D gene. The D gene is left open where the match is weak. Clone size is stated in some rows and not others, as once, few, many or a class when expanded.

CASRPLRRGVRLAGNNEQFF	TGTGCCAGCAGGCCCCTGAGACGGGGAGTGCGACTAGCGGGAAACAATGAGCAGTTCTTC	TRBV28	TRBJ2-1	few	TRBD2
CATSGDRTAGLLNTEAFF	TGTGCCACCAGTGGGGATAGGACTGCGGGACTCCTGAACACTGAAGCTTTCTTT	TRBV15	TRBJ1-1	.	.
CASSSGIFNPFYGYTF	TGTGCCAGCAGCTCCGGGATATTTAATCCCTTCTATGGCTACACCTTC	TRBV7-2	TRBJ1-2	.	.
CASSTRGSYEQYF	TGTGCCAGCAGCACCAGGGGCTCCTACGAGCAGTACTTC	TRBV21-1	TRBJ2-7	.	.
CASSGPGTGGVRTEAFF	TGTGCCAGCAGCGGCCCCGGGACAGGGGGGGTCCGCACTGAAGCTTTCTTT	TRBV9	TRBJ1-1	.	TRBD1
CASSEAYLEQYF	TGTGCCAGCAGTGAAGCTTATCTCGAGCAGTACTTC	TRBV6-1	TRBJ2-7	once	.
CASSSWTGTGSSYEQYF	TGTGCCAGCAGCTCGTGGACCGGGACAGGGAGCTCCTACGAGCAGTACTTC	TRBV7-9	TRBJ2-7	.	TRBD1
CAWSWSGNNEQFF	TGTGCCTGGAGCTGGAGCGGGAACAATGAGCAGTTCTTC	TRBV30	TRBJ2-1	few	TRBD2
CASSLAFSYNEQFF	TGTGCCAGCAGCTTAGCCTTCTCCTACAATGAGCAGTTCTTC	TRBV11-2	TRBJ2-1	.	.
CASSLRRLGYNEQFF	TGTGCCAGCAGCTTGAGACGTCTAGGTTACAATGAGCAGTTCTTC	TRBV7-9	TRBJ2-1	once	.
CASSSIARGQETQYF	TGTGCCAGCAGCTCTATTGCCAGGGGCCAAGAGACCCAGTACTTC	TRBV5-5	TRBJ2-5	.	.
CASSGSGTQVGTQYF	TGTGCCAGCAGCGGGTCCGGGACACAGGTCGGGACCCAGTACTTC	TRBV7-9	TRBJ2-5	.	.
CASSYAGQGFAGELFF	TGTGCCAGCAGTTACGCGGGACAGGGGTTTGCCGGGGAGCTGTTTTTT	TRBV6-5	TRBJ2-2	.	TRBD1
CASTLANEQFF	TGTGCCAGCACACTAGCTAATGAGCAGTTCTTC	TRBV27	TRBJ2-1	.	.
CASSPGVAGGNEQFF	TGTGCCAGCAGCCCTGGGGTAGCGGGGGGCAATGAGCAGTTCTTC	TRBV7-6	TRBJ2-1	.	TRBD2
CASSFTGGNNSPLHF	TGCGCCAGCAGCTTCACAGGGGGGAATAATTCACCCCTCCACTTT	TRBV5-1	TRBJ1-6	.	TRBD1